This TCR beta chain was obtained from a study of shared clonotypes between healthy human individuals. Trimming cost V 6 bases and J 8 bases, with 10 bases left between them. CDR3 length: 11 residues. Germline V CDR1 and CDR2: MGHDK, SYGVNS. Repertoires were generated with immunoSEQ multiplex PCR, while TCRdb's copy carries only in-frame clones and drops some. The repertoire holds 2,500,000 or so clones, 85% to 95% seen once, with about 0.36% in the top ten. The clonotype was recovered from a man between 18 and 35 years old in good health. Some clones in this sample may be carry-over from other donors' samples. Sequencing was done on a sample of naive CD4+ T cells from PBMCs. Subset denoted: CD45RA+ positively selected. J is TRBJ1-1 and V is TRBV25-1; D may be TRBD1 (6 bases). CDR3: CASSRDNEAFF. The CDR3 DNA follows: TGTGCCAGCAGCAGGGACAACGAAGCTTTCTTT.